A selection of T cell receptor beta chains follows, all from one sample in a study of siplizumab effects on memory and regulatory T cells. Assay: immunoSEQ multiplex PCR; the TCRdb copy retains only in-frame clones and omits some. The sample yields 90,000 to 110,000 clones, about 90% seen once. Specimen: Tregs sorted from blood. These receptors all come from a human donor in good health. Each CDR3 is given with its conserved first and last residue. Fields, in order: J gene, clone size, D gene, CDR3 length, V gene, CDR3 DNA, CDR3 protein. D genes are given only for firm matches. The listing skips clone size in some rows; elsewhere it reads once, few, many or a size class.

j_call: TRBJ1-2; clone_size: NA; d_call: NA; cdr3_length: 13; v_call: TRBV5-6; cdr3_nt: TGTGCCAGCAGCCGGAGAAGCCTGTTTGGCTACACCTTC; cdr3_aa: CASSRRSLFGYTF
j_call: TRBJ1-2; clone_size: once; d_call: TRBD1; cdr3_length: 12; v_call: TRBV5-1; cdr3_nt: TGCGCCAGCAGTGGGACAGACTATGGCTACACCTTC; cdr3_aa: CASSGTDYGYTF
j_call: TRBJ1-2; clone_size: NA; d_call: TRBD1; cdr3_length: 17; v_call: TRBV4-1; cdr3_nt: TGCGCCAGCAGCCAAGATTTTTTCCGACAGGGAACGGATGGCTACACCTTC; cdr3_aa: CASSQDFFRQGTDGYTF
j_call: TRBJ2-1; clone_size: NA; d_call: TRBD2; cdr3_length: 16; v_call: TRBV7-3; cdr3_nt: TGTGCCAGCAGCTTATATAGGGCGGGAGGGATCAATGAGCAGTTCTTC; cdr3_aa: CASSLYRAGGINEQFF
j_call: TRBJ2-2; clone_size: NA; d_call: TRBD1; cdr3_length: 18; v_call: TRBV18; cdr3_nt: TGTGCCAGCTCACCACGTGGTACAGGGGCGATGAACACCGGGGAGCTGTTTTTT; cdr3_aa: CASSPRGTGAMNTGELFF
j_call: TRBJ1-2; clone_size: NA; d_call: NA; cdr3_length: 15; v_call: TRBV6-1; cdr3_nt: TGTGCCAGCAGTGAAGATGGGGGAGCGGACTATGGCTACACCTTC; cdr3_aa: CASSEDGGADYGYTF
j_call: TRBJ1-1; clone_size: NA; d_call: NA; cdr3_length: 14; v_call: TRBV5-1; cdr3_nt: TGCGCCAGCCAACCCTCTAGTTCCCTCACTGAAGCTTTCTTT; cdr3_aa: CASQPSSSLTEAFF
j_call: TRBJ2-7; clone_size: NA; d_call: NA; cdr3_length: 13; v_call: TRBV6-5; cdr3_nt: TGTGCCAGCAGTTGGGGCGGGCCCTACGAGCAGTACTTC; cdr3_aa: CASSWGGPYEQYF
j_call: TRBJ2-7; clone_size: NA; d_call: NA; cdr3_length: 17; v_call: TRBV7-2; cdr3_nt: TGTGCCAGCAGCTTAGTTTTCACAGCCGGTATCTCCTACGAGCAGTACTTC; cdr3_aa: CASSLVFTAGISYEQYF
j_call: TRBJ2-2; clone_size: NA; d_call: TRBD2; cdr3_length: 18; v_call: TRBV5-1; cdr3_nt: TGCGCCAGCAGCCCCGTCGTACCTAGCGGGGGGGCCACCGGGGAGCTGTTTTTT; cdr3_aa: CASSPVVPSGGATGELFF
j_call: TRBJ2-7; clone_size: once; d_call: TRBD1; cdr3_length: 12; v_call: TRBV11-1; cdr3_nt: TGTGCCAGCAGCATACAGGGGTACGAGCAGTACTTC; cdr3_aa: CASSIQGYEQYF
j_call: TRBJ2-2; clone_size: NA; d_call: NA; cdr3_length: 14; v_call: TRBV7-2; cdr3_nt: TGTGCCGGGGGTACGGCCGCGAACACCGGGGAGCTGTTTTTT; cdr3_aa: CAGGTAANTGELFF
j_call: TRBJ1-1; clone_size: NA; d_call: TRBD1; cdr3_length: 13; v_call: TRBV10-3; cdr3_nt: TGTGCCATCTCTAGGGACAGAAACACTGAAGCTTTCTTT; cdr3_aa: CAISRDRNTEAFF
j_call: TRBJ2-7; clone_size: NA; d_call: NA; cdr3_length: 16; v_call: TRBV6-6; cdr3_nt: TGTGCCACCATCGACGCCCGGGACCAGGGTATGGGGGAGGAGTACTTC; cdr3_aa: CATIDARDQGMGEEYF
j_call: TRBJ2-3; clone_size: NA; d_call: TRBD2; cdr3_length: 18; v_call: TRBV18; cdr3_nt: TGTGCCAGCTCACCACCTGCCGGACTAGCGGGAGGATACGATACGCAGTATTTT; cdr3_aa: CASSPPAGLAGGYDTQYF
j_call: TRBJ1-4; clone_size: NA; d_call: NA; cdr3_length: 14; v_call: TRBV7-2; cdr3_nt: TGTGCCAGCAGCTTCCGGGGGAGGGATGAAAAACTGTTTTTT; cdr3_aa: CASSFRGRDEKLFF
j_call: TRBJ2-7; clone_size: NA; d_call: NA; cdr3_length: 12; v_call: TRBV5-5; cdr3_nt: TGTGCCAGCAGCTTGGTAAGCTACGAGCAGTACTTC; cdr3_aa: CASSLVSYEQYF
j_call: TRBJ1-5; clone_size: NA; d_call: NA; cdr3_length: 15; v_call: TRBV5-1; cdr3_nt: TGCGCCAGCAGCTTGCTAGGGTATAGCAATCAGCCCCAGCATTTT; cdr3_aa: CASSLLGYSNQPQHF
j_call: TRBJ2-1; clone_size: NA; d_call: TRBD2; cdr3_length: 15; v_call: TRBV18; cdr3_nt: TGTGCCAGCTCACCACCGGGACTAGCTGCAAATGAGCAGTTCTTC; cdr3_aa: CASSPPGLAANEQFF
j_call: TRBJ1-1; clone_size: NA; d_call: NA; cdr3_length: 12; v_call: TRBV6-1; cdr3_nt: TGTGCCAGCAGTGGATCTTACAGGGATCCCGACTTT; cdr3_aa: CASSGSYRDPDF
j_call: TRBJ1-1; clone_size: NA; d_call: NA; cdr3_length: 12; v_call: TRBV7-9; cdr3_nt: TGTGCCAGCAGCCGAACCGGGACAGAAGCTTTCTTT; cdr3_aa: CASSRTGTEAFF
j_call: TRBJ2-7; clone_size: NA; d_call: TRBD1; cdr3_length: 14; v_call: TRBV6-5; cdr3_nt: TGTGCCAGCAGCCCTGGACAGGGTCTGCACGAGCAGTACTTC; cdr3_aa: CASSPGQGLHEQYF
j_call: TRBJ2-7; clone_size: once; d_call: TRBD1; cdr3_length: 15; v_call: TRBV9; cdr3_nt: TGTGCCAGCAGTGCAGGGACAGAGTCATTCTACGAGCAGTACTTC; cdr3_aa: CASSAGTESFYEQYF
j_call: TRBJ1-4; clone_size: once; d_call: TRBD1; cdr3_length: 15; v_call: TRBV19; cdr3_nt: TGTGCCAGTACTCGTCAGGGGGTCAGGGTTGAAAAACTGTTTTTT; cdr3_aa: CASTRQGVRVEKLFF
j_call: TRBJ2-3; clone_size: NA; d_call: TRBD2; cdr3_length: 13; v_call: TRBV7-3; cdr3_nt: TGTGCCAGCAGCCCGACTAGCGGGTTCGGGCAGTATTTT; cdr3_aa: CASSPTSGFGQYF
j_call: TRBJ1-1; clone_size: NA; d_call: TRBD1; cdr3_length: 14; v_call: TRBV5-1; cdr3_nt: TGCGCCAGCAGCTCCGAGGGGGCTCGCACTGAAGCTTTCTTT; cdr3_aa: CASSSEGARTEAFF
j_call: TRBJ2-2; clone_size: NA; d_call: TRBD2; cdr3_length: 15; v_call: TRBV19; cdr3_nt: TGTGCCAGTAGTATAGGCGGGAGGGCCACCGGGGAGCTGTTTTTT; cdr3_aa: CASSIGGRATGELFF
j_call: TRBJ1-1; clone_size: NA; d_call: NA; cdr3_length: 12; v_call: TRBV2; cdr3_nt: TGTGCCAGCAGTGTTGGGGGTTTGGCTAAACAATTT; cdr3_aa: CASSVGGLAKQF
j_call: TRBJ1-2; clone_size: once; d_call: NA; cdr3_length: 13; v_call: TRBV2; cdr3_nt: TGTGCCAGCAGTTTTAACCGGGACTATGGCTACACCTTC; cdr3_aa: CASSFNRDYGYTF
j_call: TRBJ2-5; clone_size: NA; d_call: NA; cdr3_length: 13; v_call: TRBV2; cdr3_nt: TGTGCCAGCCGTGCAGGGGCCAAAGAGACCCAGTACTTC; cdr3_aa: CASRAGAKETQYF
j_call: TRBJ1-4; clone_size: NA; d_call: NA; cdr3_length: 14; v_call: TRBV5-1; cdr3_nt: TGCGCCAGCAGCTTAACAGGAACTAATGAAAAACTGTTTTTT; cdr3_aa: CASSLTGTNEKLFF
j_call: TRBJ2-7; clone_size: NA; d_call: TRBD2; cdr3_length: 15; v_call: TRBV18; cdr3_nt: TGTGCCAGCTCGACGGCGGCGGGAGGGGAGTACGAGCAGTACTTC; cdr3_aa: CASSTAAGGEYEQYF
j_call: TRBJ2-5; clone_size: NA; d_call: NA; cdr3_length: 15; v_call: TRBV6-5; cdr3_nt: TGTGCCAGCAGGGGAGCAGGGGCGGGAGAAGAGACCCAGTACTTC; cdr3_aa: CASRGAGAGEETQYF
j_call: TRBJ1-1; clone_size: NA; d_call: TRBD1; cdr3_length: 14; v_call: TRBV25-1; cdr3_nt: TGTGCCAGCAGTGAGACAGGGGTGGGGACTGAAGCTTTCTTT; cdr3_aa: CASSETGVGTEAFF
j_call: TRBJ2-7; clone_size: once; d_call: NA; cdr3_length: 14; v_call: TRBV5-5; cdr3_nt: TGTGCCAGCAGCCGGGACCTAGGGGGCTACGAGCAGTACTTC; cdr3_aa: CASSRDLGGYEQYF
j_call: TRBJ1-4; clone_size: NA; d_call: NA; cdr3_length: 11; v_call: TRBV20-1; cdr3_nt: TGCAGTGCTAGATGGTGGGAAAAACTGTTTTTT; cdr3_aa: CSARWWEKLFF
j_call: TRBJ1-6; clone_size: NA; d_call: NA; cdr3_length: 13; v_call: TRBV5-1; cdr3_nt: TGCGCCAGCGCGGCAGGGCCGAATTCACCCCTCCACTTT; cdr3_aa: CASAAGPNSPLHF
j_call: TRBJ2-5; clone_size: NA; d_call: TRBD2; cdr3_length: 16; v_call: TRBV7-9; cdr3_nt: TGTGCCAGCAGCTTATGGACTAGCGGGAGGGCAGAGACCCAGTACTTC; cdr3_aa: CASSLWTSGRAETQYF
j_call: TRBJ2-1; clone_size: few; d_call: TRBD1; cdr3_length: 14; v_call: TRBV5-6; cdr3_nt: TGTGCCAGCAGCTTGTCTGACAGGGTGGGTGTGCAGTTCTTC; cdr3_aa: CASSLSDRVGVQFF
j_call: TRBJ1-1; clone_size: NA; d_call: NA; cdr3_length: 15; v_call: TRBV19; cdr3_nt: TGTGCCAGTAGTATAGGGGGCGCCGCGAACACTGAAGCTTTCTTT; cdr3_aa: CASSIGGAANTEAFF